Presented here are 2 T cell receptor beta chains from one specimen sequenced in a study of spatial heterogeneity in lung cancer. Whole-study results and caveats: Tracking of tumor mutation counts was seen in expanded intratumoral alpha and beta TCR counts.

TCRdb reprocessed the 5' RACE reads with MiXCR, giving one entry per CDR3 protein. The data contain about 2,200 distinct CDR3 sequences, approximately 2.4% of them seen just once; the ten biggest clones take up roughly 9%. Time point noted: sample taken at primary tumor resection. No antigens are known for them. The sample was lung tumor tissue, taken at surgery. The receptor source for this set is a male donor with early-stage non-small cell lung cancer.

By share of the sample, this clonotype is medium-sized. The chain employs TRBV7-8 and TRBJ2-2; TRBD1 matches at 7 bases. Germline CDR1 SGHVS, CDR2 FQNEAQ. Trimming removed 5 bases from V and 3 bases from J; junction bases left unmatched: 6. The CDR3 extends over 15 amino acids. CDR3: CASSVQGIDTGELFF. The CDR3 bases are TGTGCCAGCAGCGTACAGGGGATCGACACCGGGGAGCTGTTTTTT.

This clonotype was picked up many times. J is TRBJ1-1 and V is TRBV7-9; D is possibly TRBD1 (5 bases). Trimming left V 6 bases short and J 4 bases short, with 18 bases between. The CDR3 loop spans 15 amino acids. Germline V gene sequence: CDR1 SEHNR, CDR2 FQNEAQ (reference sequence). The CDR3 nucleotides are TGTGCCAGCAGGTTAATCTTCAGGGAGGGCACTGAAGCTTTCTTT. Protein: CASRLIFREGTEAFF.